A selection of T cell receptor beta chains follows, all from one sample in a study of cytomegalovirus exposure and HLA in healthy donors. Data came from immunoSEQ multiplex PCR; TCRdb stores just in-frame clones and leaves some out. The data show over 150,000 clones, roughly 84% seen once. Sequencing used PBMCs. These receptors were obtained from a boy younger than 10 in good health and CMV-seronegative. Each CDR3 is given without its conserved first and last residue. Fields, in order: CDR3 protein, D gene, J gene, V gene. D genes are given only for firm matches.

CDR3 protein: SQWDSEGGTQY; D gene: .; J gene: TRBJ2-5; V gene: TRBV29-1
CDR3 protein: ASSLLGGVPYNEQF; D gene: .; J gene: TRBJ2-1; V gene: TRBV27
CDR3 protein: ASSLVQGIANEKLF; D gene: .; J gene: TRBJ1-4; V gene: TRBV5-5
CDR3 protein: ASSLARYNEQF; D gene: .; J gene: TRBJ2-1; V gene: TRBV5-4
CDR3 protein: ASSAMTGSGEQY; D gene: TRBD1; J gene: TRBJ2-7; V gene: TRBV9
CDR3 protein: ASSPGTADGDTQY; D gene: TRBD1; J gene: TRBJ2-3; V gene: TRBV28
CDR3 protein: ASSPREGSYILRGEKLF; D gene: .; J gene: TRBJ1-4; V gene: TRBV18
CDR3 protein: ASSTLGTGNTEAF; D gene: TRBD1; J gene: TRBJ1-1; V gene: TRBV28
CDR3 protein: ASSVSGVSGYT; D gene: .; J gene: TRBJ1-2; V gene: TRBV5-4
CDR3 protein: ASSQDLLADHSYEQY; D gene: TRBD2; J gene: TRBJ2-7; V gene: TRBV14
CDR3 protein: AAGPINNYGYT; D gene: .; J gene: TRBJ1-2; V gene: TRBV7-9
CDR3 protein: ASSQGKREEETQY; D gene: TRBD2; J gene: TRBJ2-5; V gene: TRBV14
CDR3 protein: ASSPPTALNTEAF; D gene: .; J gene: TRBJ1-1; V gene: TRBV7-9
CDR3 protein: ASSPGLSYEQY; D gene: .; J gene: TRBJ2-7; V gene: TRBV19
CDR3 protein: ASSYGGRAHEQY; D gene: .; J gene: TRBJ2-7; V gene: TRBV6-5
CDR3 protein: ASSLSEGGTEAF; D gene: .; J gene: TRBJ1-1; V gene: TRBV27
CDR3 protein: ASSLEGGGLNYEQY; D gene: .; J gene: TRBJ2-7; V gene: TRBV5-1
CDR3 protein: ASSVGTWDTGELF; D gene: .; J gene: TRBJ2-2; V gene: TRBV9
CDR3 protein: ASSRPTSQNTVAF; D gene: .; J gene: TRBJ1-1; V gene: TRBV4-1
CDR3 protein: ASSLRDRKTSGSGGSRNEQF; D gene: .; J gene: TRBJ2-1; V gene: TRBV12-1
CDR3 protein: ASSLSRGISYNEQF; D gene: .; J gene: TRBJ2-1; V gene: TRBV27
CDR3 protein: ASRTWDRGIQPQH; D gene: TRBD1; J gene: TRBJ1-5; V gene: TRBV28
CDR3 protein: ASIAKSTEAF; D gene: .; J gene: TRBJ1-1; V gene: TRBV19
CDR3 protein: AWSVAGGWYEQY; D gene: TRBD2; J gene: TRBJ2-7; V gene: TRBV30
CDR3 protein: ASSPSLAGEYYEQY; D gene: TRBD2; J gene: TRBJ2-7; V gene: TRBV18
CDR3 protein: ATRNGQGFDQPQH; D gene: TRBD1; J gene: TRBJ1-5; V gene: TRBV15
CDR3 protein: ASSLSPTGLGTQY; D gene: .; J gene: TRBJ2-3; V gene: TRBV5-1
CDR3 protein: ASSQDDSRGFYEQY; D gene: .; J gene: TRBJ2-7; V gene: TRBV4-2
CDR3 protein: ASSLAQDQETQY; D gene: .; J gene: TRBJ2-5; V gene: TRBV5-1
CDR3 protein: ASSLVPPPHYSNQPQH; D gene: .; J gene: TRBJ1-5; V gene: TRBV7-6
CDR3 protein: SVTVSTGNTIY; D gene: .; J gene: TRBJ1-3; V gene: TRBV29-1
CDR3 protein: ASTSVYMSNQPQH; D gene: .; J gene: TRBJ1-5; V gene: TRBV28
CDR3 protein: ASGRSSTDTQY; D gene: .; J gene: TRBJ2-3; V gene: TRBV12-5
CDR3 protein: ASSFYSGSGANVLT; D gene: .; J gene: TRBJ2-6; V gene: TRBV5-6
CDR3 protein: ASSPPQGAYEQY; D gene: TRBD1; J gene: TRBJ2-7; V gene: TRBV18